A selection of T cell receptor beta chains follows, all from one sample in a study of T cell responses to AZD1222 COVID-19 vaccine. Generated by immunoSEQ multiplex PCR, the TCRdb table keeps only in-frame clones and is missing some. Of some 130,000 clones detected, about 89% appear once; the ten largest clones hold over 8%. This sample comprised peripheral blood, obtained 28 days after the second AZD1222 dose. These receptors all come from an adult who received the AZD1222 COVID-19 vaccine. Both conserved end residues are part of each CDR3.

>TRBV27
CASERLAGQNEQFF
>TRBV5-8
CASSPPRTGTYEQYF
>TRBV11-2
CASSRGSGSEKLFF
>TRBV7-8
CASSINPGVTEAFF
>TRBV6-2/TRBV6-3
CASSYSPETETNYGYTF
>TRBV5-1
CASSLPGTGKSTDTQYF
>TRBV19
CASSISGRGNYGYTF
>TRBV18
CASSQVDVNSYEQYF
>TRBV10-3
CAISGLAGAEQYF
>TRBV9
CASSVGDRRTQYF
>TRBV20-1
CSASAPDGIGYGYTF
>TRBV3-1/TRBV3-2
CASSPWTSGGFYNEQFF
>TRBV3-1/TRBV3-2
CASSQMPRTHEQFF
>TRBV4-3
CASSPLATDTQYF
>TRBV10-1
CASSESPGAGNTIYF
>TRBV19
CASSGLQGNYGYTF
>TRBV7-9
CASSTSGRALVEQFF
>TRBV24-1
CATSESPWEGEGTDTQYF
>TRBV6-1
CASSEGGGSAYEQYF
>TRBV12-3/TRBV12-4
CASSLENRVEAFF
>TRBV27
CASSLYKGADTEAFF
>TRBV3-1/TRBV3-2
CASSHEGTGYTF
>TRBV7-9
CASSLVRGGYTF
>TRBV30
CAWGTGNYGYTF
>TRBV6-5
CASRPGASSYEQYF
>TRBV15
CATRGSSTDTQYF
>TRBV12-3/TRBV12-4
CASSPQGSYGYTF